The clone carrying this T cell receptor (beta chain) was detected only a few times. Its target is unknown. Through a sample-barcoded 5' primer and a J-beta primer mix, a second PCR was run for 7 to 11 cycles. Each of the samples gave a minimum of 2.5 million paired-end reads that contained CDR3. TCRdb itself ran the 5' RACE reads through MiXCR, one entry per CDR3 protein. This sample has about 1 million distinct CDR3 sequences, with 40% to 45% found just once. Trimming took 2 bases from V and 3 from J; bases not matched to a gene: 8. The CDR3 contains 16 residues. Germline loops: CDR1 SGHRS, CDR2 YFSETQ. The data derive from a study of blood T cells in healthy people across ages. The study's findings and limits: TCR beta diversity, measured per million T cells, fell in a roughly linear way with age.

Input material: blood. The source of this sequence is a woman aged 55-70 years in good health. This chain joins TRBV5-1 and TRBJ2-5; 9 nucleotides match TRBD1. The DNA of the CDR3 is TGCGCCAGCAGCTTAGGGGACAGGGTGGGAGAAGAGACCCAGTACTTC. It yields the protein CASSLGDRVGEETQYF.